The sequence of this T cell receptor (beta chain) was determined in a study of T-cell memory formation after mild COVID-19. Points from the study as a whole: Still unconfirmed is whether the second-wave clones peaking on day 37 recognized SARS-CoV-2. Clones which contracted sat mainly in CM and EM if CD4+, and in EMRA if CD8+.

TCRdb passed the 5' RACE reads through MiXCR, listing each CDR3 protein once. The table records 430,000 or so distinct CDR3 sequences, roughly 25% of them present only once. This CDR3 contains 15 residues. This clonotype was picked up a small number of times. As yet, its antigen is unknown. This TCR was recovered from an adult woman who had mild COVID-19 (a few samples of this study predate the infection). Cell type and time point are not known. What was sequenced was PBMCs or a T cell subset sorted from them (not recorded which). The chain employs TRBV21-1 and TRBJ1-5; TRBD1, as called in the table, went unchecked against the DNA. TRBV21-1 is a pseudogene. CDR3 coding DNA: TGTGCCGCGGGTGGGGGCGCGGATAGCAATCAGCCCCAGCATTTT. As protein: CAAGGGADSNQPQHF.